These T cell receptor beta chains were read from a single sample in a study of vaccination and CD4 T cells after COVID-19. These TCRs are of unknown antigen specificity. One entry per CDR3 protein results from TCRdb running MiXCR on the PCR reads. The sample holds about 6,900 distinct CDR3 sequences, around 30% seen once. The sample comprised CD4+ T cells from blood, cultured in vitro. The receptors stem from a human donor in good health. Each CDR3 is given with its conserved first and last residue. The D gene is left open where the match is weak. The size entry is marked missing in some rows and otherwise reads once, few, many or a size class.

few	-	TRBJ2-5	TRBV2	CASSQFDGRQETQYF	TGTGCCAGCAGTCAGTTTGACGGGCGCCAAGAGACCCAGTACTTC
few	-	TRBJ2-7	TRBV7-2	CASSLGTENEQYF	TGTGCCAGCAGCTTAGGGACAGAGAACGAGCAGTACTTC
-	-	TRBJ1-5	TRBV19	CASDQGDWRQPQHF	TGTGCCAGCGACCAGGGTGACTGGCGTCAGCCCCAGCATTTT
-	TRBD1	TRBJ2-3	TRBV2	CASKTGPDTQYF	TGTGCCAGCAAGACAGGGCCAGATACGCAGTATTTT
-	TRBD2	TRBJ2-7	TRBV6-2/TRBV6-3	CASSPLGGRYEQYF	TGTGCCAGCAGTCCATTAGGCGGGAGGTACGAGCAGTACTTC
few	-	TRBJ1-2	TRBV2	CASSRDVTRYGYTF	TGTGCCAGCAGTCGGGACGTCACTAGGTATGGCTACACCTTC
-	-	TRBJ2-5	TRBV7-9	CASSLALVTQYF	TGTGCCAGCAGCTTAGCTCTGGTGACCCAGTACTTC
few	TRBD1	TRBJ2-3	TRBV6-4	CASSDGQGADTQYF	TGTGCCAGCAGTGACGGACAGGGCGCAGATACGCAGTATTTT
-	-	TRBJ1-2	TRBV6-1	CASSPQGSGYTF	TGTGCCAGCAGCCCACAGGGCAGCGGCTACACCTTC
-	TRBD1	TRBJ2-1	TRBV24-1	CATSGQGSYNEQFF	TGTGCCACCTCGGGACAGGGGTCCTACAATGAGCAGTTCTTC